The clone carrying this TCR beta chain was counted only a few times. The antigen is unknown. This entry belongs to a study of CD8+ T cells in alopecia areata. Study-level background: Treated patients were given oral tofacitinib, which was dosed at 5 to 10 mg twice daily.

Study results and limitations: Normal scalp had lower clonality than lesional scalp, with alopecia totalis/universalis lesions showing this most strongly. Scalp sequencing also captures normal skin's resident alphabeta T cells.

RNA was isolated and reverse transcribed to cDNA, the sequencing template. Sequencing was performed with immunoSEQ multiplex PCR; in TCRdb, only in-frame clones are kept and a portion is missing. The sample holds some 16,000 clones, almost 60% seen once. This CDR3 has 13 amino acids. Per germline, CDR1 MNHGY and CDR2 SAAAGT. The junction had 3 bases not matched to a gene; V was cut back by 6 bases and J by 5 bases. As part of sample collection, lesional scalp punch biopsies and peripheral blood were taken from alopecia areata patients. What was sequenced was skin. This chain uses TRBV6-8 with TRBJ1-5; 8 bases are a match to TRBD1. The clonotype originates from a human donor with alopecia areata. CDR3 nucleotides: TGTGCCAGCAGGGACAGGGCGCATCAGCCCCAGCATTTT. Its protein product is CASRDRAHQPQHF.